A single T cell receptor (beta chain) is shown here with its context. This record belongs to a study of blood T cell repertoires in COVID-19. Study as a whole: The United States, Italy and Spain were the sources of the acute and convalescent COVID-19 samples. PBMCs, B-cell-depleted T cells, or T cells were the source of the cDNA or gDNA that made up the material.

This CDR3 is 16 amino acids long. Trimming left V 4 bases short and J 4 bases short, with 17 bases between. Germline V gives CDR1 MNHEY, CDR2 SVGEGT. Original handling: Counts of nucleated cells, estimated from reference gene primer amplification, were obtained. The data were produced by immunoSEQ multiplex PCR, yet TCRdb's version contains in-frame clones alone and is incomplete. V and J calls and clone size are given by that table; D and trimming were obtained from the DNA. The sample gives around 60,000 clones, about 83% of which show up once; around 3.8% is in the top ten. This TCR came from a woman older than 75 with acute or convalescent COVID-19. The sample was peripheral blood. The chain joins TRBV6-2 or TRBV6-3 to TRBJ1-5; no clear D. CDR3 in DNA: TGTGCCAGCAGTTCTGGCAGAATTATTTTTAATCAGCCCCAGCATTTT. Protein: CASSSGRIIFNQPQHF.